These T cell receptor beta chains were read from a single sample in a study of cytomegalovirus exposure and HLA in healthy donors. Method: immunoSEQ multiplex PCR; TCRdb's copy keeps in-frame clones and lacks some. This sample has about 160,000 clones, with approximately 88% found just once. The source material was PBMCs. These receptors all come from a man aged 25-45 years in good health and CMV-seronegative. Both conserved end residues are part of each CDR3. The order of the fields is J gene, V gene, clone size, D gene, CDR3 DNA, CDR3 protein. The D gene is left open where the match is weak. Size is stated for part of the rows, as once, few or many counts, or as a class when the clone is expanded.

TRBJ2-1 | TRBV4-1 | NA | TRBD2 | TGCGCCAGCAGCCAAGGGCTAATCGGTAGCGGGGGGCGCTACAATGAGCAGTTCTTC | CASSQGLIGSGGRYNEQFF
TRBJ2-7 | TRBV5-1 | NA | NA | TGCGCCAGCAGCGCTTGGACAGAAAGCTCCTACGAGCAGTACTTC | CASSAWTESSYEQYF
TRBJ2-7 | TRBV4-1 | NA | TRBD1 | TGCGCCAGCAGCCAAGACTCGAGACAGGGGCCCTACGAGCAGTACTTC | CASSQDSRQGPYEQYF
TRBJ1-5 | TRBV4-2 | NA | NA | TGTGCCAGCAGCCAAGGAGAAGGGGAACAGGGTCTTCATCAGCCCCAGCATTTT | CASSQGEGEQGLHQPQHF
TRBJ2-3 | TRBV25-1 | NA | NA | TGTGCCAGCGAAGTGGGGGGGCTGACAGATACGCAGTATTTT | CASEVGGLTDTQYF
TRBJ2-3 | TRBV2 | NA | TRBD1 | TGTGCCAGCAGACCCCAGGGGGCAGATACGCAGTATTTT | CASRPQGADTQYF
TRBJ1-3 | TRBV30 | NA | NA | TGTGCCTGGAGTGTCCGGGAGGGAAACACCATATATTTT | CAWSVREGNTIYF
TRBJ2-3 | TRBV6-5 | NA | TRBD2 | TGTGCCAGCAGTTACTCGGCTAGCGGGACTACGCAGTATTTT | CASSYSASGTTQYF
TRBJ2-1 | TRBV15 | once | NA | TGTGCCACCAGCAGCCACTCCTACAATGAGCAGTTCTTC | CATSSHSYNEQFF
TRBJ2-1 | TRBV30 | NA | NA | TGTGCCTGGGGTTCATTACTGTATGACAATGAGCAGTTCTTC | CAWGSLLYDNEQFF
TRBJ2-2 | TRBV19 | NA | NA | TGTGCCAGTAGTATGACTAACGGGGAGCTGTTTTTT | CASSMTNGELFF
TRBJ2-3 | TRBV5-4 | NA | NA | TGTGCCAGCAGCCCCCGGCCCGGGGGCACAGATACGCAGTATTTT | CASSPRPGGTDTQYF
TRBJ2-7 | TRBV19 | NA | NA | TGTGCCAGTAGTATACGGGGATACTACGAGCAGTACTTC | CASSIRGYYEQYF
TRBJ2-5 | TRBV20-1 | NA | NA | TGCAGTGCTAGAGCGGGAGCCCTAGGTAACTTC | CSARAGALGNF
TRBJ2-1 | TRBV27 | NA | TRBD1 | TGTGCCAGCAGGGAGAGGACAGGGGTCAATGAGCAGTTCTTC | CASRERTGVNEQFF
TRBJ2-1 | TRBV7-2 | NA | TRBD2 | TGTGCCAGCCGCATTAGCGGGGAGCTATACAATGAGCAGTTCTTC | CASRISGELYNEQFF
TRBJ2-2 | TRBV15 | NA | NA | TGTGCCACGAGGGGGGGGTCGGACACCGGGGAGCTGTTTTTT | CATRGGSDTGELFF
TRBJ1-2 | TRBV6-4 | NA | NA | TGTGCCAGCAGCATGGGGCCTAGTGGCTACACCTTC | CASSMGPSGYTF
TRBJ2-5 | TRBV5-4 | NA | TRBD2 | TGTGCCAGCAGCCCAAGACTAGCGGGGGTTGAGACCCAGTACTTC | CASSPRLAGVETQYF
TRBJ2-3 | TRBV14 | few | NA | TGTGCCAGCAGCCAAGATGGGGGGAGCCCGACGGGTACGCAGTATTTT | CASSQDGGSPTGTQYF
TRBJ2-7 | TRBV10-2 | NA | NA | TGCGCCAGCAGTGAAGGGACACCTCGGTTGAGAGAGCAGTACTTC | CASSEGTPRLREQYF
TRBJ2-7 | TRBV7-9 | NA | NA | TGTGCCAGCAGCTTAGGACGGTTGGACTCACTACCCTACGAGCAGTACTTC | CASSLGRLDSLPYEQYF
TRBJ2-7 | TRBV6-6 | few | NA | TGTGCCAGCAGTCCCCTTAGCAGCTCCTACGAGCAGTACTTC | CASSPLSSSYEQYF
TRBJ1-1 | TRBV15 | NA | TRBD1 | TGTGCCACCAGCAGCCTAGACAGGGGGGACACTGAAGCTTTCTTT | CATSSLDRGDTEAFF
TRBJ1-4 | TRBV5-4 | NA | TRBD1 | TGTGCCAGCAGCTTGGGACAGGGCAGTGGTAATGAAAAACTGTTTTTT | CASSLGQGSGNEKLFF
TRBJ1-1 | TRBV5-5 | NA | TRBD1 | TGTGCCAGCAGCTTGGCGCAGGGGGTAAACACTGAAGCTTTCTTT | CASSLAQGVNTEAFF
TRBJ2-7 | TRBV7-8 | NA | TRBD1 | TGTGCCAGCAGCTTAGCCCCCGGGACAGGGTTCTACGAGCAGTACTTC | CASSLAPGTGFYEQYF
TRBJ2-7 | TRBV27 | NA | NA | TGTGCCAGCAGCCCCTTGGTGCCAGGTGGAAGCTACGAGCAGTACTTC | CASSPLVPGGSYEQYF
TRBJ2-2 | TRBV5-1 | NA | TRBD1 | TGCGCCAGCGTCCCCGAACAGGGGAACGGGGAGCTGTTTTTT | CASVPEQGNGELFF
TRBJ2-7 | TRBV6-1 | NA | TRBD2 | TGTGCCAGCAGTGTAAAGCGGGAGACATACGAGCAGTACTTC | CASSVKRETYEQYF
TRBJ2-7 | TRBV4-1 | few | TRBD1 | TGCGCCAGCAGCCACGGGGGACAGGGGAGCTCCTACGAGCAGTACTTC | CASSHGGQGSSYEQYF
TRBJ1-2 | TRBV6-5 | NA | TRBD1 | TGTGCCAGCCGCCGGGACAGCTTTCCACTAAACTTC | CASRRDSFPLNF
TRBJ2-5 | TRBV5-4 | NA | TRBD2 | TGTGCCAGCAGCTTGGGGCAGCGGGAGGTTGCCGAGACCCAGTACTTC | CASSLGQREVAETQYF
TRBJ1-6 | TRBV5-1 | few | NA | TGCGCCAGCAGGCGGCTTAATTCACCCCTCCACTTT | CASRRLNSPLHF
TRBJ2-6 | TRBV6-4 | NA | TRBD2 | TGTGCCACTTCGCCCCGCGGGGGACCGCGCTCTGGGGCCAACGTCCTGACTTTC | CATSPRGGPRSGANVLTF
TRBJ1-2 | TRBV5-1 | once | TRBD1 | TGCGCCAGCAGCTTGGCCGTTGGGACAGGGAGTGGCTACACCTTC | CASSLAVGTGSGYTF
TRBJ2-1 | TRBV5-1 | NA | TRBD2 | TGCGCCAGCAGCTTGGCCGGGACTAGCTCCTACAATGAGCAGTTCTTC | CASSLAGTSSYNEQFF
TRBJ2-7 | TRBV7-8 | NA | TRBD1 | TGTGCCAGCAGCCGTAAAGGGGGCGCGTACGAGCAGTACTTC | CASSRKGGAYEQYF
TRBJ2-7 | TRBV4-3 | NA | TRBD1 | TGCGCCAGCAGCCAAGATCAGGGACAGGGGGCCTACGAGCAGTACTTC | CASSQDQGQGAYEQYF
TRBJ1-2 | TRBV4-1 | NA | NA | TGCGCCAGCAGCCAAGGCCAGGGAGGTTCTAACTATGGCTACACCTTC | CASSQGQGGSNYGYTF
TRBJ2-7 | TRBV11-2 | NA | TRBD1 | TGTGCCAGCAGCTCCCTCCGGGACAGCCTCTACGAGCAGTACTTC | CASSSLRDSLYEQYF